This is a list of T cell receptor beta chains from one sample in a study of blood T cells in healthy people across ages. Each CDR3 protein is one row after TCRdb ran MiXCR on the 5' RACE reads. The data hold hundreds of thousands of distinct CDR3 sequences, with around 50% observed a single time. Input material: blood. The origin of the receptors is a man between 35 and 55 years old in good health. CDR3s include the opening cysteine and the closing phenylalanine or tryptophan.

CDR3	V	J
CSALDSANEKLFF	TRBV20-1	TRBJ1-4
CASSLIPGGTGGNQPQHF	TRBV7-2	TRBJ1-5
CASSPIAGLNEQFF	TRBV27	TRBJ2-1
CASRTRESSSHGYTF	TRBV12-3/TRBV12-4	TRBJ1-2
CSVPRRGNYGYTF	TRBV20-1	TRBJ1-2
CASMFSEPPYGYTF	TRBV10-2	TRBJ1-2
CASSESVGVFQETQYF	TRBV25-1	TRBJ2-5
CASSQDWQGEGYGYTF	TRBV3-1	TRBJ1-2
CASSLGTGGATGANVLTF	TRBV7-6	TRBJ2-6
CASNRGNTEAFF	TRBV14	TRBJ1-1
CASSLTGGNEQFF	TRBV7-2	TRBJ2-1
CASSPLGLAGSSYEQYF	TRBV18	-
CASSRGGLGSSYEQYF	TRBV7-9	TRBJ2-7
CASSLGGLNQPQHF	TRBV12-3/TRBV12-4	TRBJ1-5
CASTWQVYNEQFF	TRBV6-6	TRBJ2-1
CASSFEALRDTQYF	TRBV7-8	TRBJ2-3
CASRTRLAPPHNEQFF	TRBV4-3	TRBJ2-1
CASGLGNQPQHF	TRBV12-5	TRBJ1-5
CASSKRELNTGELFF	TRBV19	TRBJ2-2
CAISEVNTGELFF	TRBV10-3	TRBJ2-2
CSVEERLSETQYF	TRBV29-1	TRBJ2-5
CASSNPVDYRGHEQYF	TRBV14	TRBJ2-7
CASSLGPDRVGETQYF	TRBV12-3/TRBV12-4	TRBJ2-5
CASGTPLRLKQYF	TRBV12-5	TRBJ2-7
CASSRQDTQRQFF	TRBV5-1	TRBJ2-1
CSADGPTYEQYF	TRBV20-1	TRBJ2-7
CASRGGGLAAYEQYF	TRBV27	-
CATGGRSYNEQFF	TRBV28	TRBJ2-1
CAIRGTGSTDTQYF	TRBV10-3	TRBJ2-3
CASSDKVPLHF	TRBV2	TRBJ1-6
CASSVEQGQTQYF	TRBV9	TRBJ2-5
CASRSRAAGVSWTQFF	TRBV5-5	TRBJ2-1
CASRQAGSSYNEQFF	TRBV7-3	TRBJ2-1
CATTTSEAQYF	TRBV2	TRBJ2-3
CASRNQGRVTEAFF	TRBV27	TRBJ1-1
CASSLRAERQYF	TRBV7-3	TRBJ2-5
CSALAATGLYNEQFF	TRBV20-1	TRBJ2-1
CASSPTGEGQPQHF	TRBV6-4	TRBJ1-5
CATSRETSGSVDTQYF	TRBV15	TRBJ2-3
CASSVTPQETQYF	TRBV6-2/TRBV6-3	TRBJ2-5
CASSLNTQEGSAGLGKTQYF	TRBV7-2	TRBJ2-5
CASSTRLVVQETQYF	TRBV7-2	TRBJ2-5
CASSSPGTGDYTF	TRBV11-2	TRBJ1-2
CASSEGVTDTQYF	TRBV3-1	TRBJ2-3
CASSFQGQGYLYEQYF	TRBV27	TRBJ2-7
CSARVRDRGVGGYTF	TRBV20-1	TRBJ1-2
CASSDPGGVSTEAFF	TRBV10-2	TRBJ1-1
CASSAGQGARSHEQFF	TRBV2	TRBJ2-1
CASSYSNRDEQFF	TRBV6-6	TRBJ2-1
CASSSTGRATSNDGYTF	TRBV12-3/TRBV12-4	TRBJ1-2
CASSLGESKNVQYF	TRBV12-3/TRBV12-4	TRBJ2-7
CASSSWGQGVSGANVLTF	TRBV28	TRBJ2-6
CASSFPGQGRSYNEQFF	TRBV5-1	TRBJ2-1